These 17 T cell receptor beta chains share one sample of origin, sequenced in a study of blood T cell repertoires in COVID-19. TCRdb's copy holds only in-frame clones and misses some; the assay was immunoSEQ multiplex PCR. The sample lists fewer than 300,000 clones; over 80% were seen once. Material for sequencing was peripheral blood. The receptors derive from a middle-aged woman who had recovered from COVID-19.

This chain connects TRBV29-1 to TRBJ1-2; 7 nucleotides align to TRBD1. The V segment lost 5 bases and the J segment 8 bases; nucleotides outside the gene matches: 8. This CDR3 comprises 12 residues. Germline CDR1 SQVTM, CDR2 ANQGSEA. The CDR3 region is CSVNTGEGGYTF. The CDR3, as DNA: TGCAGCGTTAACACAGGGGAAGGGGGCTACACCTTC.

The chain uses TRBV28 and TRBJ1-3; a possible D gene is TRBD1 (5 bases). The CDR3 length is 15 residues. Germline CDR1 reads MDHEN; CDR2 reads SYDVKM. The V end was cut by 7 bases, the J end by 0 bases, with 13 bases between. The CDR3 sequence is CASTPGGDSGNTIYF. In nucleotides, the CDR3 is TGTGCCAGCACCCCTGGGGGGGACTCTGGAAACACCATATATTTT.

This chain joins TRBV19 and TRBJ1-5; the D gene is possibly TRBD1 (5 bases). This CDR3 is 17 amino acids long. Trimming removed 4 bases at V and 7 bases at J, with 23 bases between. Germline CDR1 is LNHDA and CDR2 is SQIVND (reference sequence). The CDR3 DNA sequence: TGTGCCAGTAGTACGGAAAAGGGGCAGGGCCCCCGGCAGCCCCAGCATTTT. It is translated as CASSTEKGQGPRQPQHF.

The CDR3 is CASSLVAGDNSPLHF. CDR3 coding DNA: TGCGCCAGCAGCTTGGTGGCCGGGGATAATTCACCCCTCCACTTT. This chain links TRBV5-1 with TRBJ1-6; D ambiguous. Germline CDR1 SGHRS, CDR2 YFSETQ. Between the trimmed V and J ends, which lost 0 bases and 5 bases, there was a span of 9 bases. The CDR3 spans 15 residues.

The gene calls are TRBV19 and TRBJ1-6, with 9 bases that match TRBD1. The CDR3 totals 13 residues. Germline V gene sequence: CDR1 LNHDA, CDR2 SQIVND (reference sequence). After removal of 7 bases from V and 7 bases from J, the junction contained 2 bases not matched to a gene. CDR3 amino acids: CASMGTGNSPLHF. In nucleotides, the CDR3 is TGTGCCAGTATGGGGACAGGGAATTCACCCCTCCACTTT.

This chain links TRBV5-6 with TRBJ1-2; 9 bases align to TRBD1. Per the germline V gene, CDR1 is SGHDT and CDR2 is YYEEEE. V lost 3 bases to trimming and J lost 5 bases; unmatched junction nucleotides: 5. This CDR3 is 14 amino acids long. The CDR3 DNA is TGTGCCAGCAGCTGGGGACAGGGCCCATATGGCTACACCTTC. This gives the protein CASSWGQGPYGYTF.

The rearrangement uses TRBV4-3 and TRBJ1-5; tentatively, D is TRBD1 (6 bases). V dropped 0 bases and J dropped 4 bases, with 13 bases sitting between them. CDR3 length: 16 amino acids. CDR1 and CDR2 (germline): LGHNA, YSLEER. CDR3 residues: CASSQDPTGPNQPQHF. The CDR3 DNA follows: TGCGCCAGCAGCCAAGACCCCACAGGGCCAAATCAGCCCCAGCATTTT.

This clone appeared a single time. The chain joins TRBV5-6 to TRBJ2-1; D uncertain. Germline loops: CDR1 SGHDT, CDR2 YYEEEE. CDR3 length: 13 residues. V dropped 0 bases and J dropped 7 bases, with 8 bases sitting between them. The CDR3 nucleotides are TGTGCCAGCAGCTTGGGTCGCGGTAATGAGCAGTTCTTC. This encodes CASSLGRGNEQFF.

The CDR3 region is CASAQERNEQFF. The CDR3 DNA follows: TGTGCTAGTGCCCAGGAACGAAATGAGCAGTTCTTC. The chain combines TRBV12-5 with TRBJ2-1; D remains unclear. The V gene lost 7 bases and the J gene lost 7 bases, with 11 bases spanning the gap. Germline assignment: CDR1 LGHNT and CDR2 FRNRAP. The CDR3 is 12 residues long. The variable domain in full, with the rest retrieved from reference TRBV12-5 and TRBJ2-1, is DARVTQTPRHKVTEMGQEVTMRCQPILGHNTVFWYRQTMMQGLELLAYFRNRAPLDDSGMPKDRFSAEMPDATLATLKIQPSEPRDSAVYFCASAQERNEQFFGPGTRLTVL.

The chain links TRBV5-5 to TRBJ2-7; TRBD2 might be the D (6 bases). Trimming stripped 4 bases from V and 0 bases from J, with 14 bases between. Germline V gives CDR1 SGHKS, CDR2 YYEKEE (reference sequence). The CDR3 is 15 amino acids. The chain's CDR3 is CASSRFGGTSYEQYF. The DNA of the CDR3 is TGTGCCAGCAGCCGATTTGGCGGGACCTCCTACGAGCAGTACTTC.

The chain is built from TRBV19 and TRBJ1-1; a possible D gene is TRBD1 (5 bases). This CDR3 comprises 17 residues. Trimming pared 1 base from V and 0 bases from J, leaving 15 bases between. The germline gives CDR1 LNHDA, CDR2 SQIVND (reference sequence). CDR3 in DNA: TGTGCCAGTAGTATAGGGTCCCAACAGGTGGTGAACACTGAAGCTTTCTTT. Translated: CASSIGSQQVVNTEAFF.

A single count supports this clone. The chain combines TRBV18 with TRBJ2-7; D unclear. V was trimmed by 1 base and J by 2 bases, leaving 3 bases between them. This CDR3 has 12 amino acids. CDR1 is KGHSH, CDR2 LQKENI, per germline. Written as DNA, the CDR3 is TGTGCCAGCTCACCACACACCTACGAGCAGTACTTC. Amino acid sequence: CASSPHTYEQYF.

The rearrangement joins TRBV5-5 to TRBJ2-7; 7 nucleotides agree with TRBD2. The J segment lost 0 bases and the V segment lost 9 bases, leaving 12 bases of the junction unmatched. CDR1 is SGHKS and CDR2 is YYEKEE in the germline V gene (reference sequence). The CDR3 contains 15 residues. The CDR3 DNA follows: TGTGCCACCAGGCTGGGACTAACCAACTCCTACGAGCAGTACTTC. Encoded protein: CATRLGLTNSYEQYF.

The CDR3: CSVEVQAYGYTF. CDR3 sequence (DNA): TGCAGCGTTGAAGTCCAGGCCTATGGCTACACCTTC. This chain links TRBV29-1 with TRBJ1-2; D is unclear. V was clipped by 1 base and J by 4 bases, with 7 bases between them. The length of the CDR3 is 12 residues. Germline CDR1 SQVTM, CDR2 ANQGSEA. Variable domain in full (rest from reference TRBV29-1 and TRBJ1-2): SAVISQKPSRDICQRGTSLTIQCQVDSQVTMMFWYRQQPGQSLTLIATANQGSEATYESGFVIDKFPISRPNLTFSTLTVSNMSPEDSSIYLCSVEVQAYGYTFGSGTRLTVV.

V is TRBV2 and J is TRBJ2-3; tentatively, D is TRBD2 (6 bases). The length of the CDR3 is 16 residues. CDR1 SNHLY and CDR2 FYNNEI come from the germline V gene. The V end lost 7 bases, the J end lost 2 bases, and 19 bases lay between the germline ends. The CDR3 region is CASNSFGSGNTDTQYF. The DNA for the CDR3 is TGTGCCAGCAATTCCTTTGGTAGCGGCAACACAGATACGCAGTATTTT.

V gene TRBV18 combines with J gene TRBJ2-7; tentative D call: TRBD1 (5 bases). Trimming pared 3 bases from V and 1 base from J, leaving 13 bases between. Looked up from germline, CDR1 is KGHSH and CDR2 is LQKENI. The CDR3 contains 15 residues. CDR3: CASSPTTGASYEQYF. For the CDR3, the DNA is TGTGCCAGCTCACCCACAACTGGGGCTTCCTACGAGCAGTACTTC.

The chain is built from TRBV30 and TRBJ1-1; 9 bases are shared with TRBD1. The CDR3 is made up of 14 amino acids. CDR1 is GTSNPN, CDR2 SVGIG, per germline (reference sequence). V shed 4 bases and J 3 bases; nucleotides not matched to a gene: 6. The CDR3: CAWTRDRVYTEAFF. The CDR3 coding sequence is TGTGCCTGGACCCGGGACAGGGTCTACACTGAAGCTTTCTTT.